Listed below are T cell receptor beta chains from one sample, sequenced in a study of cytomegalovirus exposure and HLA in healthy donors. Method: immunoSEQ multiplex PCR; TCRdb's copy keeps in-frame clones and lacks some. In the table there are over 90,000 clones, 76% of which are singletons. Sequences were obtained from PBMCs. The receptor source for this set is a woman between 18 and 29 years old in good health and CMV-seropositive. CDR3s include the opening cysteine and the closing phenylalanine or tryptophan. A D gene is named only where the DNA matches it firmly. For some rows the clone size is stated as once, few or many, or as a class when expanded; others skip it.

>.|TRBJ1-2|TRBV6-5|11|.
CASRERYGYTF
TGTGCCAGCAGGGAGCGCTATGGCTACACCTTC
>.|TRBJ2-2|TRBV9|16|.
CASSVGETGALGELFF
TGTGCCAGCAGCGTAGGAGAGACAGGCGCCCTCGGGGAGCTGTTTTTT
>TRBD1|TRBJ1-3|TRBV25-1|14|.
CASSPGQGGNTIYF
TGTGCCAGCAGTCCGGGACAGGGTGGAAACACCATATATTTT
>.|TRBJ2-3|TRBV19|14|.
CASSISPYADTQYF
TGTGCCAGTAGTATTTCCCCCTACGCAGATACGCAGTATTTT
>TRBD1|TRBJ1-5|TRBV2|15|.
CASSDRVESNQPQHF
TGTGCCAGCAGCGACAGGGTAGAGAGCAATCAGCCCCAGCATTTT
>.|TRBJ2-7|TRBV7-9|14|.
CASSPPMGGLEQYF
TGTGCCAGCAGCCCGCCCATGGGGGGGCTCGAGCAGTACTTC
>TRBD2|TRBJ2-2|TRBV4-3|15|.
CASTRTSGSGRELFF
TGCGCCAGCACCCGAACTAGCGGGAGTGGCCGGGAGCTGTTTTTT
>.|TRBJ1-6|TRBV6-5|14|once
CASSRTDYNSPLHF
TGTGCCAGCAGTCGGACAGACTATAATTCACCCCTCCACTTT
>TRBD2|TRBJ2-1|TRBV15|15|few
CATIASGGSYNEQFF
TGTGCCACCATAGCTAGCGGGGGATCCTACAATGAGCAGTTCTTC
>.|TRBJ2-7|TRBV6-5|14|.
CASSLGGSGYEQYF
TGTGCCAGCAGTCTCGGCGGCAGCGGCTACGAGCAGTACTTC
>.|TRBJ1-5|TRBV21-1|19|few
CASMDLTGGASSSNQPQHF
TGTGCCAGCATGGACCTCACAGGGGGCGCCAGTAGTAGCAATCAGCCCCAGCATTTT
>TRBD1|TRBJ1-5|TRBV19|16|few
CASSPGQGRGGQPQHF
TGTGCCAGTAGTCCGGGACAGGGTCGGGGTGGGCAGCCCCAGCATTTT
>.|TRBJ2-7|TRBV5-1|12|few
CASWDTTYEQYF
TGCGCCAGCTGGGACACTACCTACGAGCAGTACTTC
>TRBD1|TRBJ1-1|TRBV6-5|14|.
CASRRQGMNTEAFF
TGTGCCAGCAGACGACAGGGGATGAACACTGAAGCTTTCTTT
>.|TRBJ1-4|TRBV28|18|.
CASSYPLTRGGLNEKLFF
TGTGCCAGCAGTTATCCTCTTACCCGGGGGGGATTGAATGAAAAACTGTTTTTT
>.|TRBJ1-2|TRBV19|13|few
CASSIVAGNGYTF
TGTGCCAGTAGTATAGTCGCAGGGAATGGCTACACCTTC
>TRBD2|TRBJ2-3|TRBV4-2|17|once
CASSQGGSGGLTDTQYF
TGTGCCAGCAGCCAAGGGGGTAGCGGGGGACTCACAGATACGCAGTATTTT
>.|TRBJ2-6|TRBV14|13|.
CASSLSGANVLTF
TGTGCCAGCAGCCTCTCTGGGGCCAACGTCCTGACTTTT
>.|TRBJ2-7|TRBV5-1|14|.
CASSGQQGSYEQYF
TGCGCCAGCAGCGGACAACAGGGCTCCTACGAGCAGTACTTC
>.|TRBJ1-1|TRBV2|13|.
CASSVHQGPEAFF
TGTGCCAGCAGTGTTCACCAGGGCCCTGAAGCTTTCTTT
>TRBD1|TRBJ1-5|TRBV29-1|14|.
CSATTGASNQPQHF
TGCAGCGCAACGACAGGGGCAAGCAATCAGCCCCAGCATTTT
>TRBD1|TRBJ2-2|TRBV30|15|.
CAWSGTGRNTGELFF
TGTGCCTGGAGTGGGACAGGGCGTAATACCGGGGAGCTGTTTTTT
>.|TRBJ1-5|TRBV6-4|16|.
CASSDFWDLRGQPQHF
TGTGCCAGCAGTGACTTCTGGGATTTAAGGGGTCAGCCCCAGCATTTT
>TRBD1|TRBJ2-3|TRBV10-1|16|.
CASSEFGTGITDTQYF
TGCGCCAGCAGTGAGTTCGGGACAGGGATCACAGATACGCAGTATTTT
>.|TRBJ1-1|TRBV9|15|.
CASSAEPTGATEAFF
TGTGCCAGCAGCGCAGAACCTACAGGAGCCACTGAAGCTTTCTTT
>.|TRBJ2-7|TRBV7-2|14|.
CASSLELLAYEQYF
TGTGCCAGCAGCTTAGAACTTCTCGCGTACGAGCAGTACTTC
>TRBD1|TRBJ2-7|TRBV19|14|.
CASSETGGSYEQYF
TGTGCCAGTAGCGAGACAGGGGGCTCCTACGAGCAGTACTTC
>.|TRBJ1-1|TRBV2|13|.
CASRNDRNTEAFF
TGTGCCAGCAGGAACGACAGGAACACTGAAGCTTTCTTT
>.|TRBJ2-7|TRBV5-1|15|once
CASSLGGITSYEQYF
TGCGCCAGCAGCTTGGGCGGGATCACCTCCTACGAGCAGTACTTC
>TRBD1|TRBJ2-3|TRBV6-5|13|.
CASRKTGADTQYF
TGTGCCAGCAGGAAAACAGGGGCAGATACGCAGTATTTT
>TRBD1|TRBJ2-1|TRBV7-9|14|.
CASSLGQGGNEQFF
TGTGCCAGCAGCTTAGGACAGGGTGGAAATGAGCAGTTCTTC
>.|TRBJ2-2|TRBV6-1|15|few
CASRVRGASTGELFF
TGTGCCAGCAGGGTCAGGGGCGCGAGCACCGGGGAGCTGTTTTTT
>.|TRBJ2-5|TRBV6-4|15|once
CASPPIADFRETQYF
TGTGCCAGCCCCCCAATAGCGGATTTTCGGGAGACCCAGTACTTC
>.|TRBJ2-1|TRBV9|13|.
CASSTRQPDEQFF
TGTGCCAGCAGCACCCGACAGCCCGATGAGCAGTTCTTC
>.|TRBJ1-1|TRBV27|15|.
CASTTARGPNTEAFF
TGTGCCAGCACCACCGCGCGAGGCCCCAACACTGAAGCTTTCTTT
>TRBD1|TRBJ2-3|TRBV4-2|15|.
CASSQGTGGADTQYF
TGTGCCAGCAGCCAAGGGACAGGGGGCGCAGATACGCAGTATTTT
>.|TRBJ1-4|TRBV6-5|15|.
CASSLSQGNLEKLFF
TGTGCCAGCAGTCTCTCACAGGGCAACCTTGAAAAACTGTTTTTT
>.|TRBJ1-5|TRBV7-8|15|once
CASSLSEGMGQPQHF
TGTGCCAGCAGCTTAAGTGAGGGTATGGGACAGCCCCAGCATTTT
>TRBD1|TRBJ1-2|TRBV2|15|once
CASAEVQGANYGYTF
TGTGCCAGCGCGGAAGTACAGGGGGCCAACTATGGCTACACCTTC
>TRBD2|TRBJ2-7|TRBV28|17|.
CASSFTGLAGVTYEQYF
TGTGCCAGCAGTTTTACTGGACTAGCGGGAGTAACCTACGAGCAGTACTTC
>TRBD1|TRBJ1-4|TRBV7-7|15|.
CASSLGQAINEKLFF
TGTGCCAGCAGCCTCGGACAGGCGATTAATGAAAAACTGTTTTTT
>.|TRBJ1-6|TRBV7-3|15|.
CASSLFGQANSPLHF
TGTGCCAGCAGCTTATTTGGTCAGGCCAATTCACCCCTCCACTTT
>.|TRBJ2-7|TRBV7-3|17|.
CASSRTAGPVSPYEQYF
TGTGCCAGCAGCAGGACAGCGGGACCAGTCTCGCCCTACGAGCAGTACTTC